The 31 T cell receptor beta chains presented below share a single source sample, sequenced in a study of a mutant IDH1 vaccine in newly diagnosed glioma. Sequenced by immunoSEQ multiplex PCR; TCRdb stores in-frame clones only, minus some. The table lists more than 50,000 clones, less than 75% of them singletons. Time point described: week 47, end of study. Vaccination used 300 ug of mutant IDH1 20-mer peptide per dose, with topical imiquimod. These receptors' antigens are unknown. The sample here was peripheral blood mononuclear cells (PBMCs), taken from a glioma patient whose treatment included an IDH1 peptide vaccine. The receptor set was obtained from a man aged 40-55 years with glioma. Some clones in this sample may be carry-over from other donors' samples.

This chain uses TRBV6-5 with TRBJ1-6; 9 bases are a match to TRBD1. This CDR3 comprises 14 residues. V shed 2 bases and J 10 bases; nucleotides not matched to a gene: 3. The germline V gene has CDR1 MNHEY and CDR2 SVGAGI. CDR3 DNA sequence: TGTGCCAGCAGTTACAAGGGACAGGGATCACCCCTCCACTTT. Translating it yields CASSYKGQGSPLHF.

The chain has TRBV19 and TRBJ1-5; D remains ambiguous. Germline CDR1 LNHDA, CDR2 SQIVND (reference sequence). The CDR3 has 13 amino acids. The V and J ends lost 3 bases and 5 bases respectively, with 8 bases between them. This CDR3 is CASSMGGDQPQHF. The CDR3 nucleotides read TGTGCCAGTAGTATGGGTGGAGATCAGCCCCAGCATTTT.

The chain has TRBV4-1 and TRBJ2-7; no clear D. V was trimmed by 4 bases and J by 0 bases, leaving 19 bases between them. The CDR3 extends over 17 amino acids. From germline, CDR1 is MGHRA and CDR2 YSYEKL. This chain's CDR3 is CASSPDVESSSSYEQYF. CDR3 sequence (DNA): TGCGCCAGCAGCCCGGACGTGGAATCTTCGAGCTCCTACGAGCAGTACTTC.

V is TRBV7-6 and J is TRBJ1-5; 7 positions match TRBD1. Germline lookup yields CDR1 SGHVS and CDR2 FNYEAQ. The junction had 5 bases not matched to a gene; V was cut back by 0 bases and J by 6 bases. The CDR3 sequence is 15 residues long. In nucleotides, the CDR3 is TGTGCCAGCAGCTTAGCAACAGGGGCGGGTCAGCCCCAGCATTTT. The encoded protein is CASSLATGAGQPQHF.

This clone occurred once. The chain recombines TRBV12-5 with TRBJ1-2; 7 positions match TRBD1. CDR1 LGHNT and CDR2 FRNRAP come from the germline V gene. J was trimmed by 2 bases and V by 3 bases; bases with no gene match: 6. This CDR3 has 15 residues. The CDR3 DNA follows: TGTGCTAGTGGTTTCGAGGACAGGAGCAACTATGGCTACACCTTC. Translating gives CASGFEDRSNYGYTF.

The chain carries TRBV5-8 and TRBJ2-7, with TRBD1 as a possible D gene (6 bases). Germline CDR1 and CDR2: SGHTS and YDEGEE. The CDR3 loop spans 14 amino acids. Between the trimmed V and J ends, which lost 4 bases and 1 base, there was a span of 12 bases. The CDR3 reads CASSLRGNSYEQYF. CDR3 coding DNA: TGTGCCAGCAGCCTAAGGGGGAATTCCTACGAGCAGTACTTC.

The chain couples TRBV5-1 to TRBJ2-3; 9 bases are a match to TRBD2. CDR1 SGHRS and CDR2 YFSETQ come from the germline V gene. J was trimmed by 3 bases and V by 7 bases; bases with no gene match: 6. The CDR3 covers 14 residues. This CDR3 is CASAGGRSTDTQYF. In nucleotides, the CDR3 is TGCGCCAGCGCGGGGGGGCGAAGTACAGATACGCAGTATTTT.

In this sample, this clone turned up a few times. The J gene is TRBJ2-2, the V gene TRBV4-2, with 7 positions matching TRBD2. The V and J ends lost 3 bases and 3 bases, in that order; junction bases with no gene match: 7. The CDR3 extends over 16 amino acids. CDR1 is LGHNA and CDR2 is YNFKEQ in the germline V gene. CDR3 sequence: CASSHRAGDDTGELFF. The CDR3 coding sequence is TGTGCCAGCAGCCACCGGGCGGGGGACGACACCGGGGAGCTGTTTTTT.

V is TRBV5-1 and J is TRBJ1-1, with 7 bases that match TRBD1. Germline V gene data show CDR1 as SGHRS and CDR2 as YFSETQ. V lost 3 bases and J lost 1; bases outside the gene matches: 3. This CDR3 is built from 14 residues. CDR3 nucleotide sequence: TGCGCCAGCAGCTACGGGACAGAGAACACTGAAGCTTTCTTT. This sequence encodes CASSYGTENTEAFF.

The V call is TRBV19, the J call TRBJ1-4, with 8 positions matching TRBD1. Germline V CDR1 and CDR2: LNHDA, SQIVND (reference sequence). V gave up 3 bases and J gave up 7 bases; unmatched junction bases: 7. The CDR3 covers 15 residues. CDR3 nucleotide sequence: TGTGCCAGTAGTATTGGTCAGGGGGCGTTTGAAAAACTGTTTTTT. Translated, it gives CASSIGQGAFEKLFF.

The chain links TRBV4-1 to TRBJ1-5, with D uncertain. In germline, CDR1 is MGHRA, CDR2 YSYEKL. V lost 1 base, J lost 5 bases, and 15 bases lay in between. The CDR3 length is 16 residues. The CDR3 spells CASSQGTGYRDQPQHF. In DNA form, the CDR3 reads TGCGCCAGCAGCCAAGGGACGGGGTATAGGGATCAGCCCCAGCATTTT.

The sample holds a few counts of this clone. The rearrangement uses TRBV7-8 and TRBJ1-4; D is unclear. The CDR3 spans 12 residues. Germline loops: CDR1 SGHVS, CDR2 FQNEAQ. V lost 5 bases to trimming and J lost 5 bases, with 6 bases between them. DNA of the CDR3: TGTGCCAGCAGCCGAACAAATGAAAAACTGTTTTTT. As protein: CASSRTNEKLFF.

V and J are TRBV13 and TRBJ2-1; 9 bases are shared with TRBD1. Germline V gene lookup returns CDR1 PRHDT and CDR2 FYEKMQ (reference sequence). The CDR3 is 15 residues long. The trim removed 4 bases at V and 1 base at J, leaving 2 bases unmatched. The DNA for the CDR3 is TGTGCCAGCAGCTGGGGGACAGGGTCCTACAATGAGCAGTTCTTC. Its protein product is CASSWGTGSYNEQFF.

The chain is built from TRBV4-2 and TRBJ1-1; D is ambiguous. This CDR3 has 12 residues. V was cut by 0 bases and J by 4 bases, with 3 bases left in between. Germline CDR1 LGHNA, CDR2 YNFKEQ. The CDR3 loop is CASSQDATEAFF. The CDR3 DNA reads TGTGCCAGCAGCCAAGATGCCACTGAAGCTTTCTTT.

Only a few counts were recorded for this clone. V is TRBV10-1 and J is TRBJ2-7; D is perhaps TRBD1 or TRBD2 (5 bases each). CDR3 length equals 13 residues. Germline V CDR1 and CDR2: WNHNN, SYGVQD (reference sequence). Trimming pared 2 bases from V and 0 bases from J, leaving 5 bases between. The CDR3 coding sequence is TGCGCCAGCAGTGAGGGGACCTCCTACGAGCAGTACTTC. Its protein is CASSEGTSYEQYF.

The CDR3 nucleotides read TGTGCCAGCAGGACGAACGAGGGCAGCTATGGCTACACCTTC. It yields the protein CASRTNEGSYGYTF. The chain combines TRBV6-1 with TRBJ1-2; D call uncertain. The germline V gene encodes CDR1 MNHNS and CDR2 SASEGT. CDR3 length equals 14 residues. Trimming removed 6 bases at V and 4 bases at J, with 15 bases between.

This clone has more than one count but fewer than ten. The chain combines TRBV2 with TRBJ1-1, with D unclear. Germline values: CDR1 SNHLY, CDR2 FYNNEI. V dropped 9 bases and J dropped 0 bases, with 14 bases sitting between them. The CDR3 runs 14 residues. The CDR3 reads CASNPPQVNTEAFF. The DNA of the CDR3 is TGTGCCAGTAACCCCCCACAAGTGAACACTGAAGCTTTCTTT. Based on the CDR3 plus reference TRBV2 and TRBJ1-1, the full variable domain is EPEVTQTPSHQVTQMGQEVILRCVPISNHLYFYWYRQILGQKVEFLVSFYNNEISEKSEIFDDQFSVERPDGSNFTLKIRSTKLEDSAMYFCASNPPQVNTEAFFGQGTRLTVV.

V is TRBV7-2 and J is TRBJ2-1, with D possibly matching TRBD2 (7 bases). Trimming took 4 bases from V and 5 from J, leaving 12 bases between them. The germline CDR1 and CDR2 sequences are SGHTA and FQGNSA. The CDR3 has 14 residues. The CDR3 nucleotides read TGTGCCAGCAGCTCGCGGGGGCCGGACAATGAGCAGTTCTTC. It encodes CASSSRGPDNEQFF.

This clone was recorded once. The chain uses TRBV5-1 and TRBJ1-4; D possibly corresponds to TRBD1 (5 bases). Trimming pared 2 bases from V and 3 bases from J, leaving 8 bases between. The CDR3 consists of 14 residues. Germline CDR1 and CDR2: SGHRS and YFSETQ. The CDR3 sequence: CASSFGGPNEKLFF. Here the CDR3 DNA reads TGCGCCAGCAGCTTCGGGGGACCTAATGAAAAACTGTTTTTT.

This chain joins TRBV6-5 and TRBJ2-2; 9 nucleotides align to TRBD2. The CDR3 length is 15 residues. CDR1 MNHEY and CDR2 SVGAGI come from the germline V gene. The V gene end was trimmed by 2 bases and the J gene end by 4 bases; junction bases not matched to a gene: 2. In nucleotides, the CDR3 is TGTGCCAGCAGTTACGCGGGGGGGCCCACCGGGGAGCTGTTTTTT. Amino acids: CASSYAGGPTGELFF.

The chain uses TRBV30 and TRBJ2-1; TRBD2 is a possible D gene (7 bases). The CDR3 is made up of 15 amino acids. The V end was cut by 5 bases, the J end by 9 bases, with 23 bases between. Germline V gene sequence: CDR1 GTSNPN, CDR2 SVGIG (reference sequence). In DNA form, the CDR3 reads TGTGCCTGGGGGCCCTTTGGCGGGGGCTTGGTTGAGCAGTTCTTC. As protein: CAWGPFGGGLVEQFF.

This chain uses TRBV5-6 with TRBJ1-6; a weak D match, TRBD1 (6 bases). The CDR3 is made up of 13 amino acids. V lost 1 base and J lost 11, with 10 bases in between. CDR1 SGHDT and CDR2 YYEEEE come from the germline V gene. This CDR3 is CASSLKGGAPLHF. As DNA, the CDR3 is TGTGCCAGCAGCTTGAAAGGGGGGGCACCCCTCCACTTT.

The chain has TRBV15 and TRBJ2-5, with D uncertain. CDR3 size: 13 residues. Germline CDR1 and CDR2: LNHNV and YYDKDF (reference sequence). Trimming left V 3 bases short and J 4 bases short, with 9 bases between. This CDR3 reads CATSRGLSETQYF. CDR3 nucleotide sequence: TGTGCCACCAGCAGGGGGTTGTCAGAGACCCAGTACTTC.

The rearrangement uses TRBV10-3 and TRBJ2-7; D not resolved. The CDR3 has 16 residues. Germline CDR1 reads ENHRY; CDR2 reads SYGVKD. Trimming pared 1 base from V and 2 bases from J, leaving 15 bases between. This CDR3 is CAISEWGTGSTYEQYF. The DNA for the CDR3 is TGTGCCATCAGTGAGTGGGGAACTGGTTCCACCTACGAGCAGTACTTC.

The rearrangement links TRBV4-1 to TRBJ2-1; TRBD2 agrees at 8 bases. The CDR3 consists of 15 residues. J lost 6 bases, V lost 3 bases, and 7 bases had no gene match. CDR1 and CDR2 from the germline V gene are MGHRA and YSYEKL. This CDR3 reads CASSQGGRGVNEQFF. CDR3 nucleotides: TGCGCCAGCAGCCAGGGTGGGCGGGGGGTCAATGAGCAGTTCTTC.

In DNA, the CDR3 is TGTGCTAGTGGTTTGGACAGCTATGGCTACACCTTC. It specifies CASGLDSYGYTF. The chain is built from TRBV12-5 and TRBJ1-2, with no clear D. V lost 1 base, J lost 4 bases, and 4 bases lay in between. The CDR3 covers 12 residues. Germline CDR1 reads LGHNT; CDR2 reads FRNRAP.

The chain recombines TRBV18 with TRBJ2-5; no firm D call. The CDR3 covers 11 residues. Looked up from germline, CDR1 is KGHSH and CDR2 is LQKENI. V lost 2 bases and J 5 bases, leaving 3 bases between the germline ends. The CDR3 sequence: CASSPWETQYF. CDR3 nucleotide sequence: TGTGCCAGCTCACCATGGGAGACCCAGTACTTC.

The rearrangement links TRBV14 to TRBJ2-7; D unclear. This CDR3 spans 15 amino acids. Germline values: CDR1 SGHDN, CDR2 FVKESK. V was cut by 1 base and J by 1 base, with 11 bases left in between. The CDR3 loop is CASSQVAGQSYEQYF. CDR3 in DNA: TGTGCCAGCAGCCAAGTGGCCGGCCAGTCCTACGAGCAGTACTTC.

V usage is TRBV29-1 and J usage is TRBJ1-2; D remains ambiguous. V was clipped by 7 bases and J by 4 bases, with 22 bases between them. Germline CDR1 reads SQVTM; CDR2 reads ANQGSEA. This CDR3 is built from 15 residues. The CDR3 spells CSASTGRVGGYGYTF. The CDR3 nucleotides read TGCAGCGCCTCCACGGGCCGGGTCGGAGGCTATGGCTACACCTTC.

This chain joins TRBV7-6 and TRBJ1-4; D not certain. The CDR3 covers 13 residues. Trimming cost V 0 bases and J 13 bases, with 12 bases left between them. Per the germline V gene, CDR1 is SGHVS and CDR2 is FNYEAQ. The CDR3 sequence: CASSLASDRGLFF. In nucleotides, the CDR3 is TGTGCCAGCAGCTTAGCGTCGGACCGGGGACTGTTTTTT.

The CDR3 here is CASSYQGLAGNEQYF. The CDR3 DNA follows: TGTGCCAGCAGCTACCAGGGACTAGCGGGGAACGAGCAGTACTTC. The rearrangement joins TRBV7-9 to TRBJ2-7; TRBD2 matches 13 bases. This CDR3 contains 15 residues. CDR1 is SEHNR and CDR2 is FQNEAQ in the germline V gene (reference sequence). With 4 bases clipped from V and 5 bases from J, the junction kept 5 bases outside the gene matches.